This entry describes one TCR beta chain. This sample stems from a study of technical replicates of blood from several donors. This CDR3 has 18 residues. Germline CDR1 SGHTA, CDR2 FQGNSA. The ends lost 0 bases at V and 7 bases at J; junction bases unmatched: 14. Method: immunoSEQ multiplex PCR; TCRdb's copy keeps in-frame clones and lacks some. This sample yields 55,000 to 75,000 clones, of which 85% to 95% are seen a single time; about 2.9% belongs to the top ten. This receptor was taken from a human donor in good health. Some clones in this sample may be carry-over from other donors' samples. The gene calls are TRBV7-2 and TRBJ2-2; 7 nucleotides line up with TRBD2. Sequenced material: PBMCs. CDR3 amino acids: CASSLARLAVSGGGELFF. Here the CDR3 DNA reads TGTGCCAGCAGCTTAGCGCGGCTAGCAGTCTCGGGGGGCGGGGAGCTGTTTTTT. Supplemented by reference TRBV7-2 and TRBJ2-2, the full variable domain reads GAGVSQSPSNKVTEKGKDVELRCDPISGHTALYWYRQSLGQGLEFLIYFQGNSAPDKSGLPSDRFSAERTGGSVSTLTIQRTQQEDSAVYLCASSLARLAVSGGGELFFGEGSRLTVL.